These T cell receptor beta chains were read from a single sample in a study of technical replicates of blood from a handful of donors. Generated by immunoSEQ multiplex PCR, the TCRdb table keeps only in-frame clones and is missing some. The sample holds about 75,000 clones, 95% to 98% seen once. The sequencing sample was made of T cells isolated from PBMCs. The receptors were sampled from a human donor in good health. Both conserved end residues are part of each CDR3. Each record gives: clone size, V gene, J gene, CDR3 protein. Size values are once, few and many counts, or a class for expanded clones, and some rows have none.

>-|TRBV18|TRBJ1-2
CASSPTRAGQANYGYTF
>-|TRBV18|TRBJ2-7
CASSPPGIWDRGSYEQYF
>-|TRBV29-1|TRBJ1-5
CSVGQGTGLDQPQHF
>-|TRBV7-6|TRBJ2-2
CASSSYRGENTGELFF
>-|TRBV13|TRBJ2-1
CASSRVTSGRSYNEQFF
>-|TRBV6-5|TRBJ1-2
CASSYATLPSSYGYTF
>-|TRBV13|TRBJ2-3
CASSQKREWSTDTQYF
>-|TRBV5-1|TRBJ1-1
CASSVPGHPNTEAFF
>-|TRBV2|TRBJ1-1
CASSEEGATTEAFF
>-|TRBV7-9|TRBJ2-7
CASSLDQGRSYEQYF
>once|TRBV9|TRBJ2-7
CASSVGPGSYEQYF
>-|TRBV7-8|TRBJ2-6
CASSLYGGSGANVLTF
>once|TRBV5-1|TRBJ2-7
CASSQISGPREQYF
>once|TRBV6-5|TRBJ1-2
CASSYLPTNYGYTF